This TCR beta chain was sequenced in a study of T-cell reconstitution after alpha-beta-depleted transplantation in children. This clonotype was seen a handful of times. As yet, its antigen is unknown. Findings and caveats of the study: It was reported that alpha-beta T cells came from several hundred expanded graft clones (about two months after transplant). From newly produced T cells came most of the T-cell counts and diversity one year after transplant.

Germline-derived CDR1 and CDR2 are LNHNV and YYDKDF (reference sequence). V dropped 0 bases and J dropped 4 bases, with 13 bases sitting between them. CDR3 length: 15 amino acids. The authors prepared the TCRbeta library with unique molecular identifiers. TCRdb recomputed calls from the PCR reads with MiXCR, one row per CDR3 protein. The data hold 550,000 to 800,000 distinct CDR3 sequences, with less than 15% observed a single time. The source of this sequence is a girl aged 2 to 9 with congenital amegakaryocytic thrombocytopenia, due to receive a stem cell transplant. The V and J genes are TRBV15 and TRBJ2-7; a weak D match, TRBD1 (5 bases). Sample: PBMCs, taken before TCRalphabeta/CD19-depleted stem cell transplant. CDR3 DNA sequence: TGTGCCACCAGCAGAGAAGGGGAAACAGGTTACGAGCAGTACTTC. Translated, it gives CATSREGETGYEQYF.